This section outlines one T cell receptor beta chain sequence together with its context. Its binding antigen is unknown. No base quality information exists; no much larger clone differs at one position. The data are from a study of blood T cell repertoires in COVID-19 (dated by TCRdb to about 2020). Regarding the research as a whole: The collaborator samples originated in the United States, Italy and Spain and spanned the acute and convalescent phases of COVID-19. The material from the prospective study consisted of cDNA or gDNA derived from T cells, B-cell-depleted T cells, or PBMCs. Deeply sampled blood TCRbeta repertoires from subjects exposed to, actively infected with, or recovered from COVID-19 were included in the dataset. The repertoires were released in a freely available public database intended as a resource for research on the immune response to SARS-CoV-2. Samples came from the ongoing ImmuneRACE study (first 160 participants) plus 1,254 subjects from 6 global collaborators. The sample metadata nearly always contained a de-identified subject ID, COVID-19 status, age in years and sex. Where available, HLA class I and class II types were taken from metadata supplied by the sample provider and were not determined by assay-based typing. Paper-wide results and their limitations: The quantity of clinical and demographic metadata differed by source and by participant and was supplied without curation.

The immunoSEQ Assay, a bias-controlled multiplex PCR, was used to amplify TCRbeta CDR3 regions from genomic DNA. Per the source publication's procedure: Within the assay, amplification of reference gene primers was used to estimate how many nucleated cells each sample contained. To quantify the absolute abundance of each unique TCRbeta CDR3 rearrangement, sequence reads were collapsed and filtered. For each sample, productive Simpson clonality was calculated as the square root of Simpson's diversity index across productive rearrangements. The table was pulled from immuneACCESS by TCRdb, which kept in-frame rearrangements only. Such tables lose some clones; where checked, under half of the loss comes from unresolved V genes, and the rest has no known cause. The V and J calls and clone size are taken from that table; D and trimming were inferred from the DNA. The sample table shows around 90,000 clones, and about nine tenths are seen once. About 16% of the sample is in the top ten clones.

The CDR1 and CDR2 encoded by the germline V gene are SGHTS and YDEGEE. The germline V and J ends show losses of 4 bases and 7 bases respectively, and no gene match explains 12 bases of the junction. Taken from cysteine to phenylalanine, the CDR3 has 16 residues. Only the CDR3 part of the read is kept: 48 bases, read in frame from the first base. Each collaborating institution followed its own protocols to collect whole blood in K2EDTA tubes. For TCRbeta analysis, collaborators shipped samples in one of three forms: frozen whole blood, isolated PBMCs, or DNA extracted from either of those sample types.

The V and J segments used are TRBV5-8 and TRBJ1-4, with 8 bases aligning to TRBD1. The receptor was derived from a male donor with acute or convalescent COVID-19. The source material was peripheral blood. The CDR3 amino acid sequence is: CASSRPQGAGGEKLFF. The nucleotide sequence is TGTGCCAGCAGCAGACCCCAGGGGGCCGGCGGTGAAAAACTGTTTTTT.